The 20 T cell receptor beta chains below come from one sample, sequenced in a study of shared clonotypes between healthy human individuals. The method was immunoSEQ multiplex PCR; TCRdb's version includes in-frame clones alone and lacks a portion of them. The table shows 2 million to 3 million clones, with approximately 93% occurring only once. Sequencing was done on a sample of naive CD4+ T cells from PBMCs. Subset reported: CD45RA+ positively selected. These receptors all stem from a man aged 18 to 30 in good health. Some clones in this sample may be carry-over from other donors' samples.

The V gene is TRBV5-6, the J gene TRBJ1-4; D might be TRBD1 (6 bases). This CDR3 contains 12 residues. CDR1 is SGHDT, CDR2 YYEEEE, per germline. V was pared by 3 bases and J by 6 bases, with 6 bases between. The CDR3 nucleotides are TGTGCCAGCAGCTCAGGGGATGAAAAACTGTTTTTT. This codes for CASSSGDEKLFF.

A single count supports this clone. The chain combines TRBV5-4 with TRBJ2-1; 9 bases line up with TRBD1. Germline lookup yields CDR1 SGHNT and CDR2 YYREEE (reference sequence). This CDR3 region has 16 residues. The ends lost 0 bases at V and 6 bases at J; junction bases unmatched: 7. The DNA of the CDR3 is TGTGCCAGCAGCTTGGACGCGACAGGGGGTTCCAATGAGCAGTTCTTC. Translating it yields CASSLDATGGSNEQFF.

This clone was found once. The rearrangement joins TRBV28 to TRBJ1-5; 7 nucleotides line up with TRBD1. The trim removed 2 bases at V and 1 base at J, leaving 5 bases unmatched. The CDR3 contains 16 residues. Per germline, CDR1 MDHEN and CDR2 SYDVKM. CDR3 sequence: CASSLPLQGSNQPQHF. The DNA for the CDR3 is TGTGCCAGCAGTTTACCCCTACAGGGGAGCAATCAGCCCCAGCATTTT. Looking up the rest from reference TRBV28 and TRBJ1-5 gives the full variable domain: DVKVTQSSRYLVKRTGEKVFLECVQDMDHENMFWYRQDPGLGLRLIYFSYDVKMKEKGDIPEGYSVSREKKERFSLILESASTNQTSMYLCASSLPLQGSNQPQHFGDGTRLSIL.

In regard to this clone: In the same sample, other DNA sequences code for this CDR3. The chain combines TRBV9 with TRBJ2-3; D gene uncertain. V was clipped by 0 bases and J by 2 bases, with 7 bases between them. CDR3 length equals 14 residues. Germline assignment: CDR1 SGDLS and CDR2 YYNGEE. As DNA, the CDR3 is TGTGCCAGCAGCGTAGCTCCCCTCACAGATACGCAGTATTTT. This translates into CASSVAPLTDTQYF.

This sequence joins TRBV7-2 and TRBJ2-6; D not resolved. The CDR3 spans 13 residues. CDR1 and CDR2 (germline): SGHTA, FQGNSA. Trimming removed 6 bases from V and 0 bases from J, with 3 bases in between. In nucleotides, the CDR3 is TGTGCCAGCAGGGGCTCTGGGGCCAACGTCCTGACTTTC. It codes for CASRGSGANVLTF.

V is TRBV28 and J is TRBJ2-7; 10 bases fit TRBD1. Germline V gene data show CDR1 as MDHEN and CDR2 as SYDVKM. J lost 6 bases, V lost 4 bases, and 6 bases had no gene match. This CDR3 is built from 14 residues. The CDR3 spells CASSSGTGATEQYF. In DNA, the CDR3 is TGTGCCAGCAGTTCTGGGACAGGGGCGACCGAGCAGTACTTC.

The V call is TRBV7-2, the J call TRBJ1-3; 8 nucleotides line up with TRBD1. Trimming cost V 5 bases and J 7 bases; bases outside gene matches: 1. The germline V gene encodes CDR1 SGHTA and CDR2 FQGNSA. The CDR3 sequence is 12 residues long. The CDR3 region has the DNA TGTGCCAGCAGCCAGGGGGCGAACACCATATATTTT. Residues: CASSQGANTIYF.

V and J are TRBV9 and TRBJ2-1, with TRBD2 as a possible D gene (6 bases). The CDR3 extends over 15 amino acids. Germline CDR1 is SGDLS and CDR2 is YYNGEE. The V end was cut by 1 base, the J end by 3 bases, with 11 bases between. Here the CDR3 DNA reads TGTGCCAGCAGCGTAAAAAGGACTAACTACAATGAGCAGTTCTTC. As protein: CASSVKRTNYNEQFF.

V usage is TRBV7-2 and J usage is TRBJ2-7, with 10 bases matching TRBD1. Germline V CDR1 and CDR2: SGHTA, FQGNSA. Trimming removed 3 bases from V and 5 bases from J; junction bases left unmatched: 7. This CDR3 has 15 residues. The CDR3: CASSLPGQGTHEQYF. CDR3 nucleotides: TGTGCCAGCAGCTTGCCGGGACAGGGGACCCACGAGCAGTACTTC.

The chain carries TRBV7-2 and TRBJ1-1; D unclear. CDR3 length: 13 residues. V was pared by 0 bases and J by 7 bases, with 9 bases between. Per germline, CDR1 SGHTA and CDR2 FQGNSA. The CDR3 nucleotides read TGTGCCAGCAGCTTAGCGTTGGCAGTTGAAGCTTTCTTT. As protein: CASSLALAVEAFF. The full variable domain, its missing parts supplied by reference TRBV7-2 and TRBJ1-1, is GAGVSQSPSNKVTEKGKDVELRCDPISGHTALYWYRQSLGQGLEFLIYFQGNSAPDKSGLPSDRFSAERTGGSVSTLTIQRTQQEDSAVYLCASSLALAVEAFFGQGTRLTVV.

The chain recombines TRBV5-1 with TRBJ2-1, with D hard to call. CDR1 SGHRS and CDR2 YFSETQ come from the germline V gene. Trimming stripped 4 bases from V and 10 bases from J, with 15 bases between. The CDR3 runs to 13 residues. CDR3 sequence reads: CASSPTTVQEQFF. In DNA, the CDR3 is TGCGCCAGCAGCCCGACCACAGTACAGGAGCAGTTCTTC.

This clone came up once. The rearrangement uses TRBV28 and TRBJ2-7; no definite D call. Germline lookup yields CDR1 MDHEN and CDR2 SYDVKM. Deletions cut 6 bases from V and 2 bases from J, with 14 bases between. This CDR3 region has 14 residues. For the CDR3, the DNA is TGTGCCAGCAGCAAAAGTTCAGTTGCCTACGAGCAGTACTTC. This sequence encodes CASSKSSVAYEQYF.

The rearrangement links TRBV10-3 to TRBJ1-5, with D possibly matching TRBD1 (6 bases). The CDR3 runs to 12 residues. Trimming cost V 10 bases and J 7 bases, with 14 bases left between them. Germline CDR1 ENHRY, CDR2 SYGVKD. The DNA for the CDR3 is TGTGCCACCGGGGGACAAGACCAGCCCCAGCATTTT. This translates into CATGGQDQPQHF.

CDR3 bases: TGTGCCAGCAGTACCCGACAGGGGGGGATCTCCTACGAGCAGTACTTC. This sequence encodes CASSTRQGGISYEQYF. V gene TRBV27 combines with J gene TRBJ2-5; 9 positions match TRBD1. The better agreement between TRBJ2-7 and the DNA end casts doubt on the J call. Germline V gene lookup returns CDR1 MNHEY and CDR2 SMNVEV (reference sequence). The CDR3 runs to 16 residues.

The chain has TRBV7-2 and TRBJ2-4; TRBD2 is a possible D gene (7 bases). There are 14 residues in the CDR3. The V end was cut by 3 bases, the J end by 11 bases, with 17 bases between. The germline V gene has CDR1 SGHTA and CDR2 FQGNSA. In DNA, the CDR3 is TGTGCCAGCAGCTTCGGCGGGGGCGGAGGACTTCAGTACTTC. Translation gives CASSFGGGGGLQYF. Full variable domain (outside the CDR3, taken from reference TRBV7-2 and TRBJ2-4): GAGVSQSPSNKVTEKGKDVELRCDPISGHTALYWYRQSLGQGLEFLIYFQGNSAPDKSGLPSDRFSAERTGGSVSTLTIQRTQQEDSAVYLCASSFGGGGGLQYFGAGTRLSVL.

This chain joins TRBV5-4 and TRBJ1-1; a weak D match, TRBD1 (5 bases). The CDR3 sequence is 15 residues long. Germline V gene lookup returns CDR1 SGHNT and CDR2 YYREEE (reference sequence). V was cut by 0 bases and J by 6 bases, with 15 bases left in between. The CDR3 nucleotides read TGTGCCAGCAGCTTGGCTCGACAGCGGGGCGCTGAAGCTTTCTTT. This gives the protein CASSLARQRGAEAFF.

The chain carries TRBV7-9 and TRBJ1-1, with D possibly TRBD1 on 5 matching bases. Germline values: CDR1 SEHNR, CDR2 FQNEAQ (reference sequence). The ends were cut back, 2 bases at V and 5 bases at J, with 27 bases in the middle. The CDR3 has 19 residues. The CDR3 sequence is CASSLNPWTPWETRTEAFF. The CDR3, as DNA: TGTGCCAGCAGCTTAAACCCCTGGACACCCTGGGAAACTCGTACTGAAGCTTTCTTT.

The DNA of the CDR3 is TGTGCCAGCTCACCACCGGGATTAATGAACACTGAAGCTTTCTTT. This sequence encodes CASSPPGLMNTEAFF. V and J are TRBV18 and TRBJ1-1; no definite D call. This CDR3 comprises 15 residues. CDR1 is KGHSH and CDR2 is LQKENI in the germline V gene. V was shortened by 0 bases and J by 0 bases, with 8 bases between the two germline ends.

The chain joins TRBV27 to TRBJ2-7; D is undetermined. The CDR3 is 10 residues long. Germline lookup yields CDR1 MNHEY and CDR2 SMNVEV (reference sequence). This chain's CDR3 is CRRKSYEQYF. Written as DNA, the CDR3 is TGTCGACGTAAATCCTACGAGCAGTACTTC.

The CDR3 loop is CASSRDLVGETQYF. For the CDR3, the DNA is TGTGCCAGCAGCCGAGACCTAGTAGGCGAGACCCAGTACTTC. The chain is built from TRBV7-2 and TRBJ2-5; D is uncertain. The CDR3 totals 14 residues. Between the trimmed V and J ends, which lost 5 bases and 5 bases, there was a span of 15 bases. Germline V gene sequence: CDR1 SGHTA, CDR2 FQGNSA.